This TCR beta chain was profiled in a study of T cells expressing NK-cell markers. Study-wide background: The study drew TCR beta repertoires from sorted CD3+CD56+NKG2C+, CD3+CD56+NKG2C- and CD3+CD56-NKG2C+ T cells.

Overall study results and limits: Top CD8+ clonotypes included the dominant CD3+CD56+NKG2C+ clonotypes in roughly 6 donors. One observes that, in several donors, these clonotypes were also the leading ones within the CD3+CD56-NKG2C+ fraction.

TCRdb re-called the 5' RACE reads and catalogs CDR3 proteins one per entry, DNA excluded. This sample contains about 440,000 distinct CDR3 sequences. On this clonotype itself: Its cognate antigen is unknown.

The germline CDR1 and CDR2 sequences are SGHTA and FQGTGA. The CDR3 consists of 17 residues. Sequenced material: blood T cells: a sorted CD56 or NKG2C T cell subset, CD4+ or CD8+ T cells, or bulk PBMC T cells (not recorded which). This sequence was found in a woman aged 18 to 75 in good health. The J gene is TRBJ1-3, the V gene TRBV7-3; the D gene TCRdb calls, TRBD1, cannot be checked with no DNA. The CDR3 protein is CASSSHSTVLSGNTIYF.